The clone carrying this TCR beta chain was picked up a small number of times. No antigen is known for it. This specimen belongs to a study of T cells after yellow fever vaccination. Notes on the study in general: High-abundance clonotypes from the bulk population could contaminate FACS-sorted repertoires.

TCRdb called the 5' RACE reads again in MiXCR, with one record for every CDR3 protein. The table lists about 430,000 distinct CDR3 sequences, around 19% of them singletons. Germline CDR1 is SGHTA and CDR2 is FQGTGA. The CDR3 contains 13 residues. V shed 6 bases and J shed 7 bases, with 15 bases lying between them. The chain couples TRBV7-3 to TRBJ1-1; perhaps TRBD1 as D (5 bases). This receptor was obtained from a man aged 18 to 30 who received the YFV17D yellow fever vaccine. Sequencing was performed on PBMCs, taken before the yellow fever booster vaccination. The CDR3 region has the DNA TGTGCCAGCAGTTCCCGGCCAGGGAGTGAAGCTTTCTTT. Amino acids: CASSSRPGSEAFF.